Listed below are T cell receptor beta chains from one sample, sequenced in a study of shared clonotypes between healthy human individuals. The repertoire was sequenced with immunoSEQ multiplex PCR; TCRdb's copy has only in-frame clones and lacks some. The table includes around 1,100,000 clones, approximately 80% detected once. Sequencing was done on a sample of memory CD4+ T cells from PBMCs. The receptors derive from a man between 18 and 29 years old in good health. Some clones in this sample may be carry-over from other donors' samples. Each CDR3 is given without its conserved first and last residue.

TRBV20-1 9 SARSGETQY
TRBV25-1 11 ASSEWAYNEQF
TRBV6-1 13 ATTSGTWSSYEQY
TRBV30 15 AWIEKGRGHRSGELF
TRBV5-1 13 ASSTGTGPYNEQF
TRBV2 14 ASRDPGTDLTDTQY
TRBV2 14 ASSVGSSARTYEQY
TRBV18 11 ASYGQSNTEAF
TRBV28 9 ASSHENIQY
TRBV6-5 10 ATDRVGTEAF
TRBV27 13 ASSAGTQSGTEAF
TRBV18 14 ASSSSWGQAVNEQF
TRBV6-1 11 ASSVGGQQPQH
TRBV6-1 9 ASTGGEKLF
TRBV9 13 ASSVGGTGGNEQF
TRBV28 13 ASSQPGQGVDEAF
TRBV18 14 ASSPPSTGAGTEAF
TRBV6-1 13 ASSDLAGNFHEQY
TRBV6-5 13 ASSPRDRMAYEQY
TRBV5-4 13 ASSLDGGANQPQH
TRBV15 12 ATSRGQDPYEQY
TRBV20-1 9 SARGSGELF
TRBV29-1 10 SVDWLAGGQF
TRBV19 13 ASSVTSGSRDTQY
TRBV7-2 12 ASSLGVRGSEQY
TRBV7-3 12 ASSPTGGLGGYT
TRBV5-1 12 ASRPWTEYTEAF
TRBV2 11 ATFGTPECDQY
TRBV6-6 12 ASSAGTYMGEQY
TRBV19 16 ASSIDARVRLGTGELF
TRBV19 10 ASTIAGGGQF
TRBV28 12 ASSVTSGKAEQY
TRBV5-1 13 ASSVAGPLASEQY
TRBV18 13 ASSPMLAGTGELF
TRBV11-2 12 ASSFRSGANVLT